The text below deals with one TCR beta chain. Its antigen is unknown. This sample is part of a study of T cell responses to AZD1222 COVID-19 vaccine. Study observations and caveats: The study identified only five to seven AZD1222 recipients as seropositive at baseline.

Germline CDR1 SGHDT, CDR2 YYEEEE. J was trimmed by 0 bases and V by 4 bases; bases with no gene match: 3. This CDR3 spans 15 amino acids. Clones were read by immunoSEQ multiplex PCR, and TCRdb kept only the in-frame ones, dropping some. The table has some 140,000 clones, roughly 90% seen once; the top ten hold 18%. This sequence was found in an adult in good health. Sequenced material: peripheral blood, taken on day 0 of AZD1222 vaccination. This chain joins TRBV5-6 and TRBJ2-1; 8 positions agree with TRBD2. The CDR3 nucleotides read TGTGCCAGCAGCCCAACTAGCGGCTCCTACAATGAGCAGTTCTTC. Residues: CASSPTSGSYNEQFF.